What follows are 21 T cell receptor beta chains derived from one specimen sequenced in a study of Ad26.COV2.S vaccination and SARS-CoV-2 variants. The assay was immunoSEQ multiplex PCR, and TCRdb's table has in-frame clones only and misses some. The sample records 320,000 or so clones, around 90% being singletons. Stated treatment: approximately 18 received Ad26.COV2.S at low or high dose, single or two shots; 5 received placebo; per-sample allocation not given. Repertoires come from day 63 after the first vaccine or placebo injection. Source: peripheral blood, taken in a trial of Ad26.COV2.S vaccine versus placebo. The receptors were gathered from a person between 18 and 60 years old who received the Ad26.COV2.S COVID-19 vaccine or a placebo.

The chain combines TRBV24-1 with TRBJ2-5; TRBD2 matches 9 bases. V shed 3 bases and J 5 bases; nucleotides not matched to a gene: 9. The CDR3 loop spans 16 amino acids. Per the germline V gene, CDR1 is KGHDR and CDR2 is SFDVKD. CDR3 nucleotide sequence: TGTGCCACCAGTGATGGGGGGGGACTAGCCGGCGAGACCCAGTACTTC. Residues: CATSDGGGLAGETQYF.

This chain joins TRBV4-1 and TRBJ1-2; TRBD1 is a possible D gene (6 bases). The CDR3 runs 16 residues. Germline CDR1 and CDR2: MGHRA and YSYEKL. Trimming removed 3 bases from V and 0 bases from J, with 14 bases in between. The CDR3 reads CASSQGWGRANYGYTF. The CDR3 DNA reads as TGCGCCAGCAGCCAGGGATGGGGGCGAGCTAACTATGGCTACACCTTC.

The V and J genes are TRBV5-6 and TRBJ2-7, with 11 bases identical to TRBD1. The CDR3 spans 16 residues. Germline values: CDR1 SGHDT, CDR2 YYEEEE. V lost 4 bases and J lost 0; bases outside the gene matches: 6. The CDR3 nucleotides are TGTGCCAGCAGCCCGGCCGGGACAGGGGGCTCCTACGAGCAGTACTTC. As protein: CASSPAGTGGSYEQYF. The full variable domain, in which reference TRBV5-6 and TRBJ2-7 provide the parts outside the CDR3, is DAGVTQSPTHLIKTRGQQVTLRCSPKSGHDTVSWYQQALGQGPQFIFQYYEEEERQRGNFPDRFSGHQFPNYSSELNVNALLLGDSALYLCASSPAGTGGSYEQYFGPGTRLTVT.

The CDR3: CASSLSSDVYSGNTIYF. In DNA form, the CDR3 reads TGTGCCAGCAGCTTATCTTCGGACGTCTACTCTGGAAACACCATATATTTT. The V gene is TRBV7-9, the J gene TRBJ1-3; no clear D gene. The germline V and J ends were trimmed by 2 bases and 0 bases, with 14 bases remaining between them. Germline assignment: CDR1 SEHNR and CDR2 FQNEAQ (reference sequence). The CDR3 runs 17 residues.

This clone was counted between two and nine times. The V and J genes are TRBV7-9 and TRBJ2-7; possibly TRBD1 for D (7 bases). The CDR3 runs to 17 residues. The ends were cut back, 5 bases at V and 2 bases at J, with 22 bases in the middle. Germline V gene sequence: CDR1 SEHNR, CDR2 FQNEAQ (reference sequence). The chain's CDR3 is CASSHFDKQGGPYEQYF. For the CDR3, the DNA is TGTGCCAGCAGCCACTTCGATAAGCAGGGGGGACCCTACGAGCAGTACTTC.

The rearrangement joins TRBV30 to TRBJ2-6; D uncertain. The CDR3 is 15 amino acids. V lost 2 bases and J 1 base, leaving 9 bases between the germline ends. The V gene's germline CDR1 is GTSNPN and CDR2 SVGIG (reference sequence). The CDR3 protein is CAWSRKESGANVLTF. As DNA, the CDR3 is TGTGCCTGGAGTAGAAAGGAATCTGGGGCCAACGTCCTGACTTTC.

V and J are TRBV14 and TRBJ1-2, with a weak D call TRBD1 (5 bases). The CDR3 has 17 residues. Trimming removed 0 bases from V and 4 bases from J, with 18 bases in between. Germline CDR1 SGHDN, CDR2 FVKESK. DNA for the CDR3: TGTGCCAGCAGCCAAGAAGTAACGGACATATTTCTCTATGGCTACACCTTC. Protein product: CASSQEVTDIFLYGYTF.

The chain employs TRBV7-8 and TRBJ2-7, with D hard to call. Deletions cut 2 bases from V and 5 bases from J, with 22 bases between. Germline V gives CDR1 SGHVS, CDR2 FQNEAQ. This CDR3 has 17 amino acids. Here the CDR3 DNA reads TGTGCCAGCAGCTTAAGAAGTCCCAGGACGACTTCGAACGAGCAGTACTTC. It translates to CASSLRSPRTTSNEQYF.

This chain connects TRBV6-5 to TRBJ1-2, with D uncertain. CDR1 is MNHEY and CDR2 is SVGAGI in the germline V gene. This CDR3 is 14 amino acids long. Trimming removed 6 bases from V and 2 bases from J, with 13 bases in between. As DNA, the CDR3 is TGTGCCAGCAGCCCGTGGGGAGGGAACTATGGCTACACCTTC. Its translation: CASSPWGGNYGYTF.

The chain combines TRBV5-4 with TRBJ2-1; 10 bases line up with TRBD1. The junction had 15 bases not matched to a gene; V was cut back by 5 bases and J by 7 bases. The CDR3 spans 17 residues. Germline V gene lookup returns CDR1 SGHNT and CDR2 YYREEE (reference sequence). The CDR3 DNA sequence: TGTGCCAGCAGGACCGGGACAGGGGAAGACTTTACAAATGAGCAGTTCTTC. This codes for CASRTGTGEDFTNEQFF.

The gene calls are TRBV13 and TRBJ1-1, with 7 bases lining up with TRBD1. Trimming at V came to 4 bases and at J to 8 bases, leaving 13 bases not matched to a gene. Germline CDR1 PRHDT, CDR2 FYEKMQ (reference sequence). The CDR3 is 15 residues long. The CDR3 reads CASSSPGQSLVEAFF. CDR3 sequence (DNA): TGTGCCAGCAGCTCACCGGGACAGAGCCTCGTAGAAGCTTTCTTT.

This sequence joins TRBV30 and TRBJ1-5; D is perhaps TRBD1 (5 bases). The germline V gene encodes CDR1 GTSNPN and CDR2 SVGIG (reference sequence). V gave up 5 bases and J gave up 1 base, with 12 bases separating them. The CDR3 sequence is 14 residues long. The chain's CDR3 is CAWDGGGSNQPQHF. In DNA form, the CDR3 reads TGTGCCTGGGATGGTGGGGGAAGCAATCAGCCCCAGCATTTT. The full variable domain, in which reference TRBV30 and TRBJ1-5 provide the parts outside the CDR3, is SQTIHQWPATLVQPVGSPLSLECTVEGTSNPNLYWYRQAAGRGLQLLFYSVGIGQISSEVPQNLSASRPQDRQFILSSKKLLLSDSGFYLCAWDGGGSNQPQHFGDGTRLSIL.

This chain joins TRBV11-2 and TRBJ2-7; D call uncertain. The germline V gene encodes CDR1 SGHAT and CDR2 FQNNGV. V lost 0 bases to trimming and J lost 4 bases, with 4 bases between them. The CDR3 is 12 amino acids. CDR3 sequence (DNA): TGTGCCAGCAGCTTAGAAATATACGAGCAGTACGTC. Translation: CASSLEIYEQYV.

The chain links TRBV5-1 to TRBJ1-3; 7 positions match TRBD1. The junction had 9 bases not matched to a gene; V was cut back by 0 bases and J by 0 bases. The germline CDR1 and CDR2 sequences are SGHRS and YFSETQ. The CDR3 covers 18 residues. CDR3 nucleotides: TGCGCCAGCAGCTTGGGCGACAGGGAGGTCGCCTCTGGAAACACCATATATTTT. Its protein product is CASSLGDREVASGNTIYF.

This CDR3 is CASSLEGTDSEQFF. The CDR3 DNA sequence: TGTGCCAGCAGCTTAGAAGGGACCGACAGTGAGCAGTTCTTC. V usage is TRBV7-9 and J usage is TRBJ2-1; D may be TRBD1 or TRBD2 (5 bases each). Germline V gives CDR1 SEHNR, CDR2 FQNEAQ (reference sequence). This CDR3 spans 14 amino acids. Trimming shortened V by 1 base and J by 9 bases, and 13 bases separated the two germline ends.

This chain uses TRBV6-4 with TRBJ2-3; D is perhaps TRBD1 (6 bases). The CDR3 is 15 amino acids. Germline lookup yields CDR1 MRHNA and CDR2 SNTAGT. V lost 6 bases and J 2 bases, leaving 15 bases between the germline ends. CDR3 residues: CASSLMGADTDTQYF. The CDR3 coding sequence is TGTGCCAGCAGCCTTATGGGGGCCGACACAGATACGCAGTATTTT.

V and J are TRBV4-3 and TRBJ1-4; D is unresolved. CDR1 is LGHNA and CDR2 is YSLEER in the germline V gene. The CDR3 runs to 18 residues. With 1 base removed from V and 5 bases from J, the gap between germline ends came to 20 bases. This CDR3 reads CASSQGIREPGGNEKLFF. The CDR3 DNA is TGCGCCAGCAGCCAAGGCATCCGGGAACCCGGAGGGAATGAAAAACTGTTTTTT.

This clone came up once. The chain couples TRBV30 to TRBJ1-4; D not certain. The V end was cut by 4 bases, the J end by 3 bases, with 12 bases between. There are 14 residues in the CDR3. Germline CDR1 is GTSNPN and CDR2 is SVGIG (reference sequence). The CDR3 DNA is TGTGCCTGGACAGACGCCGCCTCTAATGAAAAACTGTTTTTT. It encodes CAWTDAASNEKLFF.

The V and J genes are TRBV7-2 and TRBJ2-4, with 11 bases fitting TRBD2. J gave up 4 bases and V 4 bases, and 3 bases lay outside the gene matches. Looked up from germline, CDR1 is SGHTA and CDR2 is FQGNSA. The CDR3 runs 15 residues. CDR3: CASSYTSGGKNIQYF. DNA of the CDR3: TGTGCCAGCAGCTATACTAGCGGGGGTAAAAACATTCAGTACTTC.

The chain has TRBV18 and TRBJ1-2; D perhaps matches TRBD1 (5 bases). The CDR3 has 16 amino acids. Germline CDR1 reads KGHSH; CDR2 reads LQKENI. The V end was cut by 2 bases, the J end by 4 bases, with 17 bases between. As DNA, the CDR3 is TGTGCCAGCTCACCATTGGAGCAGGGAGGGTCCTATGGCTACACCTTC. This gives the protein CASSPLEQGGSYGYTF.

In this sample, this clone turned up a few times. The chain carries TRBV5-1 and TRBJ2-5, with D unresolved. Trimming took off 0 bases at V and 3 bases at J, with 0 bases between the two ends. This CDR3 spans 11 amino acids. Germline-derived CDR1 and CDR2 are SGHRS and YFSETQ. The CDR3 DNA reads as TGCGCCAGCAGCTTGGAAGAGACCCAGTACTTC. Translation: CASSLEETQYF. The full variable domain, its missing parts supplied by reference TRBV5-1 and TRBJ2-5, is KAGVTQTPRYLIKTRGQQVTLSCSPISGHRSVSWYQQTPGQGLQFLFEYFSETQRNKGNFPGRFSGRQFSNSRSEMNVSTLELGDSALYLCASSLEETQYFGPGTRLLVL.